Shown below are 4 T cell receptor beta chains from a single sample sequenced in a study of T-cell reconstitution after alpha-beta-depleted transplantation in children. The authors prepared the TCRbeta library with unique molecular identifiers. Via MiXCR, TCRdb re-called the PCR reads, giving one row per CDR3 protein. The table includes around 200,000 distinct CDR3 sequences, approximately 6.6% detected once. The input for sequencing was PBMCs from the stem cell graft donor, taken from the stem cell graft. These receptors were taken from a human donor who donated a stem cell graft to a child with Wiskott-Aldrich syndrome.

This clonotype has more than one count but fewer than ten. The chain employs TRBV30 and TRBJ2-7, with 12 bases aligning to TRBD2. CDR3 size: 13 residues. V trimming: 5 bases; J trimming: 6 bases; junction bases outside the gene matches: 5. Germline assignment: CDR1 GTSNPN and CDR2 SVGIG (reference sequence). This chain's CDR3 is CAWDLLAGGEQYF. The CDR3, as DNA: TGTGCCTGGGATTTACTAGCGGGAGGCGAGCAGTACTTC. The whole variable domain, filled in from reference TRBV30 and TRBJ2-7, reads SQTIHQWPATLVQPVGSPLSLECTVEGTSNPNLYWYRQAAGRGLQLLFYSVGIGQISSEVPQNLSASRPQDRQFILSSKKLLLSDSGFYLCAWDLLAGGEQYFGPGTRLTVT.

This clonotype was detected once. The chain uses TRBV29-1 and TRBJ2-7; D call uncertain. This CDR3 spans 13 amino acids. Germline CDR1 is SQVTM and CDR2 is ANQGSEA. V lost 8 bases, J lost 0 bases, and 14 bases lay in between. CDR3 sequence: CSPGRPNSYEQYF. CDR3 in DNA: TGCAGCCCAGGAAGACCGAACTCCTACGAGCAGTACTTC.

This clonotype was recorded many times. The chain recombines TRBV12-3 or TRBV12-4 with TRBJ1-1; D ambiguous. This CDR3 region has 11 residues. Trimming pared 8 bases from V and 10 bases from J, leaving 14 bases between. The CDR3 DNA sequence: TGTGCCAGCGGTGTACAGACGGGAGCTTTCTTT. It encodes CASGVQTGAFF.

Comments on this clonotype: Germline is not matched at one junction end, which may reflect a read error. V and J are TRBV20-1 and TRBJ2-7; D unresolved. This CDR3 contains 12 residues. In germline, CDR1 is DFQATT, CDR2 SNEGSKA (reference sequence). The CDR3 DNA reads TGCAGTGCTAGATATGGGGTCTACGAGCGGTACTTC. Its protein product is CSARYGVYERYF.